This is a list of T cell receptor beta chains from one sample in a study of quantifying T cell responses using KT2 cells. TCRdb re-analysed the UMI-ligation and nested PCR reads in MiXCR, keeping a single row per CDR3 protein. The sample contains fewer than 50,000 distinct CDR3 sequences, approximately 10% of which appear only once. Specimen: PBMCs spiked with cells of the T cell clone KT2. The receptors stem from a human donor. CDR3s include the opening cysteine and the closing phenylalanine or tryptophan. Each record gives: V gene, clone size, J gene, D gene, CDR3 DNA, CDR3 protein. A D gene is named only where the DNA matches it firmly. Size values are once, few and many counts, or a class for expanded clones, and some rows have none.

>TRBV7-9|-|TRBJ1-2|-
TGTGCCAGCAGCTTGTGGAGGGAGGCTTATGGCTACACCTTC
CASSLWREAYGYTF
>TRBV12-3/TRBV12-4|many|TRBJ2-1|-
TGTGCCAGCAGTTTAAGCCGAAGCTCCTACAATGAGCAGTTCTTC
CASSLSRSSYNEQFF
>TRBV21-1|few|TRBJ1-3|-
TGTGCCAGCAGCAAATCCGGGGGGAGCACCATATATTTT
CASSKSGGSTIYF
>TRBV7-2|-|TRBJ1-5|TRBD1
TGTGCCAGCAGCCAAGGACAGGTCAATCAGCCCCAGCATTTT
CASSQGQVNQPQHF
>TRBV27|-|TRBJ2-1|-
TGTGCCAGCAGGGAACAGGGAAATGAGCAGTTCTTC
CASREQGNEQFF
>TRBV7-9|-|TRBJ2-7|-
TGTGCCAGCAGCTTAGCCCGGGAGCAGTACTTC
CASSLAREQYF
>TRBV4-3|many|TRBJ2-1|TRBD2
TGCGCCAGCAGCCAAGAGACTAGCGGGATTCGGCAGTTCTTC
CASSQETSGIRQFF
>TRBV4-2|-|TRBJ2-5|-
TGTGCCAGCAGCCTTGGCGGGAATTCGGGGGAAGAGACCCAGTACTTC
CASSLGGNSGEETQYF
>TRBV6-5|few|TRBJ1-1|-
TGTGCCAGCAGTTACAGCCAGTTCACTGAAGCTTTCTTT
CASSYSQFTEAFF
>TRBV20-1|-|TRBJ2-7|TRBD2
TGCAGTGCTAGACCTTTGGGGACTAGCGGGAACTACGAGCAGTACTTC
CSARPLGTSGNYEQYF
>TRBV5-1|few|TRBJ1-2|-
TGCGCCAGCAGCTTGGGGGAGGGGGACTATGGCTACACCTTC
CASSLGEGDYGYTF
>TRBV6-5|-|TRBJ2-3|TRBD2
TGTGCCAGCAGCCCAGCGGGGGGCCAATTACTCACAGATACGCAGTATTTT
CASSPAGGQLLTDTQYF
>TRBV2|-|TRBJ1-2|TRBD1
TGTGCCAGCACCGAGGACAGGGAGTATGGCTACACCTTC
CASTEDREYGYTF
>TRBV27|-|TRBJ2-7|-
TGTGCCAGCAGTTTCGGGACGTCTAGCTCCTACGAGCAGTACTTC
CASSFGTSSSYEQYF
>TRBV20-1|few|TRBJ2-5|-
TGCAGTGCTAGAGATGGGGGGACTCCCCTGGAGACCCAGTACTTC
CSARDGGTPLETQYF
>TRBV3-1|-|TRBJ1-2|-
TGTGCCAGCAGTAGAGGACAAGGCTCCCACTATGGCTACACCTTC
CASSRGQGSHYGYTF
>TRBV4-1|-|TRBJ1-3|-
TGCGCCAGCAGCCAAGTGCCGGGTGGCTCCTCTGGAAACACCATATATTTT
CASSQVPGGSSGNTIYF
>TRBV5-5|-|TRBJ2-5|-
TGTGCCAGCAGCTTGGGAGATGGGATCCCAGAGACCCAGTACTTC
CASSLGDGIPETQYF
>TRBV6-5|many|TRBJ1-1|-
TGTGCCAGCAGCCGTACCTTGAACACTGAAGCTTTCTTT
CASSRTLNTEAFF
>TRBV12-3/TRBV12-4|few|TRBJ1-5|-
TGTGCCAGCAGTTTGGATCAGCCCCAGCATTTT
CASSLDQPQHF
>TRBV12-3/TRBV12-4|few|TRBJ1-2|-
TGTGCCGCGAGGACAACCTATGGCTACACCTTC
CAARTTYGYTF
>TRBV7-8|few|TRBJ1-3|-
TGTGCCAGCAGCTTAAACCTTCAGTACTCTGGAAACACCATATATTTT
CASSLNLQYSGNTIYF